This T cell receptor beta chain emerged from a study of shared clonotypes between healthy human individuals. Study as a whole: The study used three CD4 naive, three CD4 memory, two CD8 naive and one CD8 memory plate per donor.

The CDR3 loop spans 16 amino acids. The V gene's germline CDR1 is SGDLS and CDR2 YYNGEE. Between the trimmed V and J ends, which lost 3 bases and 6 bases, there was a span of 21 bases. The naive CD8 population came from CD45RO-negative cells selected for CCR7, without terminally differentiated effector memory CD45RA+ cells. Whole-study findings and limits: Generation of non-shared clonotypes was less probable than generation of clonotypes shared by all four donors. Rarefaction showed sorted-subset sequencing was incomplete despite large depth.

Method: immunoSEQ multiplex PCR; TCRdb's copy keeps in-frame clones and lacks some. The table has around 1,900,000 clones, approximately 92% seen once; the top ten hold 1.5% to 2%. On this clone itself: No antigen is known for it.

This receptor was identified in a man younger than 35 in good health. Some clones in this sample may be carry-over from other donors' samples. This chain joins TRBV9 and TRBJ1-2, with D perhaps TRBD1 (6 bases). Sequenced input: naive CD8+ T cells from PBMCs. CDR3: CASSANAGDELDGYTF. The CDR3 bases are TGTGCCAGCAGCGCTAATGCAGGGGATGAGCTGGATGGCTACACCTTC.